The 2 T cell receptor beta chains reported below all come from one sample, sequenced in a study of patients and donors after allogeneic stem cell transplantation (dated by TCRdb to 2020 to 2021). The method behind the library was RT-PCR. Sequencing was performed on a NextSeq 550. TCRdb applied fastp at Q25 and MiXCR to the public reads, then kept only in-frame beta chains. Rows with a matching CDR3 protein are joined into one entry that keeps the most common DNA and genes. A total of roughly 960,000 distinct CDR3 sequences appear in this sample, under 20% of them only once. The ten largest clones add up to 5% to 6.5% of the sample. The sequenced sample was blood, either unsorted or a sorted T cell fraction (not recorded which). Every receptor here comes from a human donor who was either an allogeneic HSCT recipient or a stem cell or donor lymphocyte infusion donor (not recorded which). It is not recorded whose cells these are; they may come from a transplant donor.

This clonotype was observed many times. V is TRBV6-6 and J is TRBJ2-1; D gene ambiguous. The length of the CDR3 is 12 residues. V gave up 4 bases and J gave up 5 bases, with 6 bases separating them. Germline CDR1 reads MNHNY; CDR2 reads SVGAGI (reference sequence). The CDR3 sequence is CASSFSHNEQFF. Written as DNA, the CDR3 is TGTGCCAGCAGTTTTTCACACAATGAGCAGTTCTTC.

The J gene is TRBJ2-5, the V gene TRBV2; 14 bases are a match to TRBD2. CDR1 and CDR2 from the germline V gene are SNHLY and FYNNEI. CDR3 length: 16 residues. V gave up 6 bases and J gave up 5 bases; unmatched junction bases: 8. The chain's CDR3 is CASSRTSGRIRETQYF. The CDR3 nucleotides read TGTGCCAGCAGCCGGACTAGCGGGAGGATTCGTGAGACCCAGTACTTC.